What follows are 5 T cell receptor beta chains derived from one specimen sequenced in a study of shared clonotypes between healthy human individuals. Profiling relied on immunoSEQ multiplex PCR, and the TCRdb table lists in-frame clones only, not all of them. In the table there are about 2.2 million clones, around 93% of which are singletons. Only CD45RO-negative cells positively selected for CCR7 counted as naive CD8 cells, so terminally differentiated effector memory CD45RA+ cells were excluded. Input material: naive CD8+ T cells from PBMCs. The receptors come from a man aged 18 to 30 in good health. Some clones in this sample may be carry-over from other donors' samples.

Notes on this clone: The same CDR3 also results from other DNA sequences found in this sample. This chain joins TRBV4-1 and TRBJ2-2, with D perhaps matching TRBD2 (6 bases). CDR3 length: 14 residues. Germline values: CDR1 MGHRA, CDR2 YSYEKL. Trimming pared 1 base from V and 5 bases from J, leaving 8 bases between. CDR3: CASSQVGGTGELFF. The CDR3 DNA reads TGCGCCAGCAGCCAAGTTGGGGGGACCGGGGAGCTGTTTTTT.

The V and J genes are TRBV11-2 and TRBJ2-2; possible D gene TRBD2, 6 bases. CDR1 and CDR2 (germline): SGHAT, FQNNGV. V was cut by 6 bases and J by 1 base, with 9 bases left in between. The CDR3 runs to 14 residues. The DNA for the CDR3 is TGTGCCAGCAGACGGCGGGAGAACACCGGGGAGCTGTTTTTT. This sequence encodes CASRRRENTGELFF.

J is TRBJ2-3 and V is TRBV9; D gene unclear. This CDR3 has 13 residues. With 3 bases removed from V and 6 bases from J, the gap between germline ends came to 11 bases. Germline CDR1 SGDLS, CDR2 YYNGEE. The CDR3 sequence: CASSAFNADTQYF. CDR3 nucleotides: TGTGCCAGCAGCGCCTTTAACGCGGATACGCAGTATTTT.

The V gene is TRBV28, the J gene TRBJ1-3, with 7 bases matching TRBD1. The CDR3 is 16 residues long. Germline CDR1 reads MDHEN; CDR2 reads SYDVKM. V shed 3 bases, J shed 4 bases, and the junction held 9 bases outside the gene matches. CDR3 residues: CASSFPAGGGGNTIYF. The CDR3 DNA sequence: TGTGCCAGCAGTTTCCCGGCAGGGGGTGGCGGAAACACCATATATTTT.

V is TRBV7-9 and J is TRBJ2-7; D remains ambiguous. The germline V gene encodes CDR1 SEHNR and CDR2 FQNEAQ (reference sequence). The CDR3 spans 16 residues. With 1 base removed from V and 3 bases from J, the gap between germline ends came to 16 bases. The CDR3 DNA reads TGTGCCAGCAGCTTAGGTCCCCCGGCCCCGGTCTACGAGCAGTACTTC. Encoded protein: CASSLGPPAPVYEQYF.